The 29 T cell receptor beta chains listed next were all sequenced from one sample in a study of blood T cell repertoires in COVID-19. Produced via immunoSEQ multiplex PCR; TCRdb's table is partial and in-frame only. The table lists 87,000 or so clones, roughly 87% of them singletons. Specimen: peripheral blood. The source of these receptors is a woman in her fifties or sixties with active or convalescent COVID-19.

The chain joins TRBV6-5 to TRBJ1-6; 8 bases map to TRBD1. The V and J ends lost 6 bases and 5 bases, in that order; junction bases with no gene match: 3. Germline loops: CDR1 MNHEY, CDR2 SVGAGI. The CDR3 loop spans 14 amino acids. CDR3 sequence: CASRGGQDNSPLHF. The DNA for the CDR3 is TGTGCCAGCAGAGGGGGACAGGATAATTCACCCCTCCACTTT.

V gene TRBV27 combines with J gene TRBJ1-6, with D maybe TRBD1 (5 bases). This CDR3 spans 14 amino acids. Per the germline V gene, CDR1 is MNHEY and CDR2 is SMNVEV (reference sequence). The V end lost 3 bases, the J end lost 10 bases, and 13 bases lay between the germline ends. CDR3 sequence: CASSLAGLGSPLHF. The CDR3 DNA reads TGTGCCAGCAGTTTGGCGGGGCTCGGATCACCCCTCCACTTT.

This chain connects TRBV7-8 to TRBJ2-5, with 9 positions matching TRBD1. This CDR3 contains 15 residues. Trimming at V came to 5 bases and at J to 3 bases, leaving 7 bases not matched to a gene. Germline V gives CDR1 SGHVS, CDR2 FQNEAQ. The CDR3 DNA sequence: TGTGCCAGCAGCCTAAGGGACAGGGTAGAAGAGACCCAGTACTTC. This gives the protein CASSLRDRVEETQYF.

V gene TRBV24-1 combines with J gene TRBJ2-3; 10 bases are shared with TRBD1. J was trimmed by 4 bases and V by 7 bases; bases with no gene match: 7. The CDR3 sequence is 15 residues long. Germline V gene data show CDR1 as KGHDR and CDR2 as SFDVKD. The CDR3 is CATRPGTGEADTQYF. CDR3 sequence (DNA): TGTGCCACCAGACCCGGGACAGGGGAGGCAGATACGCAGTATTTT.

This CDR3 is CASSQDPRPQSEQYF. The DNA for the CDR3 is TGTGCCAGCAGCCAAGATCCCCGTCCACAATCCGAGCAGTACTTC. The rearrangement joins TRBV14 to TRBJ2-7; D remains unclear. Germline CDR1 is SGHDN and CDR2 is FVKESK. V dropped 0 bases and J dropped 6 bases, with 15 bases sitting between them. The CDR3 totals 15 residues.

In its sample, this clone was seen a few times. This chain joins TRBV6-6 and TRBJ2-3; no clear D gene. CDR1 and CDR2 (germline): MNHNY, SVGAGI (reference sequence). The CDR3 consists of 12 residues. V dropped 0 bases and J dropped 5 bases, with 3 bases sitting between them. In nucleotides, the CDR3 is TGTGCCAGCAGTTACTCCGGAGATACGCAGTATTTT. Translating it yields CASSYSGDTQYF.

The rearrangement links TRBV30 to TRBJ1-2, with TRBD1 matching 9 bases. The CDR3 is 12 residues long. Germline V lookup: CDR1 GTSNPN, CDR2 SVGIG (reference sequence). V shed 5 bases, J shed 4 bases, and the junction held 2 bases outside the gene matches. DNA for the CDR3: TGTGCCTGGGGACAGGGGAGCTATGGCTACACCTTC. Its protein is CAWGQGSYGYTF.

V is TRBV4-3 and J is TRBJ2-7; 10 bases map to TRBD1. Trimming took 3 bases from V and 2 from J; bases not matched to a gene: 4. This CDR3 spans 15 amino acids. Looked up from germline, CDR1 is LGHNA and CDR2 is YSLEER. DNA for the CDR3: TGCGCCAGCAGCCAGTCCGGGACAGGGGCCTACGAGCAGTACTTC. Protein sequence: CASSQSGTGAYEQYF.

This clone is medium-sized. The rearrangement joins TRBV3-1 (or the pseudogene TRBV3-2) to TRBJ1-2; unclear D gene. The germline V gene has CDR1 LGHDT and CDR2 YNNKEL (reference sequence). Between the trimmed V and J ends, which lost 6 bases and 5 bases, there was a span of 7 bases. The CDR3 totals 11 residues. The CDR3 protein is CASRRNYGYTF. CDR3 in DNA: TGTGCCAGCAGGCGTAATTATGGCTACACCTTC.

The V call is TRBV2, the J call TRBJ1-1, with 7 bases lining up with TRBD1. After removal of 8 bases from V and 5 bases from J, the junction contained 11 bases not matched to a gene. Germline loops: CDR1 SNHLY, CDR2 FYNNEI. The CDR3 runs to 14 residues. For the CDR3, the DNA is TGTGCCAGCTCCCGCGACAGGGTTGGAACTGAAGCTTTCTTT. It translates to CASSRDRVGTEAFF.

This clone was seen only once. The chain joins TRBV6-5 to TRBJ1-1, with D possibly being TRBD1 (5 bases). V was trimmed by 5 bases and J by 8 bases, leaving 21 bases between them. CDR3 length equals 15 residues. CDR1 is MNHEY and CDR2 is SVGAGI in the germline V gene. This chain's CDR3 is CASSHTGGLGVEAFF. The DNA of the CDR3 is TGTGCCAGCAGTCACACGGGGGGTCTAGGGGTAGAAGCTTTCTTT.

The rearrangement joins TRBV5-1 to TRBJ1-2; D call uncertain. Germline CDR1 reads SGHRS; CDR2 reads YFSETQ. Trimming cost V 3 bases and J 1 base, with 10 bases left between them. The length of the CDR3 is 14 residues. The CDR3 loop is CASSSEMRNYGYTF. Here the CDR3 DNA reads TGCGCCAGCAGCTCCGAGATGCGTAACTATGGCTACACCTTC.

The V gene is TRBV9, the J gene TRBJ2-3; D is unclear. This CDR3 contains 17 residues. The germline V and J ends were trimmed by 0 bases and 1 base, with 15 bases remaining between them. Looked up from germline, CDR1 is SGDLS and CDR2 is YYNGEE. CDR3 loop: CASSVDLTIRGTDTQYF. The DNA of the CDR3 is TGTGCCAGCAGCGTAGATTTGACAATAAGAGGCACAGATACGCAGTATTTT.

CDR3 protein: CASLGDGNYGYTF. The CDR3 coding sequence is TGTGCCAGCCTTGGAGACGGGAACTATGGCTACACCTTC. The rearrangement links TRBV6-6 to TRBJ1-2; no clear D gene. V gave up 8 bases and J gave up 2 bases, with 12 bases separating them. This CDR3 contains 13 residues. Per the germline V gene, CDR1 is MNHNY and CDR2 is SVGAGI (reference sequence).

The V gene is TRBV25-1, the J gene TRBJ1-1, with TRBD1 as a possible D gene (5 bases). This CDR3 spans 13 amino acids. The ends were cut back, 7 bases at V and 5 bases at J, with 14 bases in the middle. Germline V gene lookup returns CDR1 MGHDK and CDR2 SYGVNS. The DNA of the CDR3 is TGTGCCAGCAAATCCGACAAGGGGACTGAAGCTTTCTTT. This codes for CASKSDKGTEAFF.

The gene calls are TRBV9 and TRBJ1-1, with 10 bases lining up with TRBD1. The germline gives CDR1 SGDLS, CDR2 YYNGEE. The CDR3 sequence is 14 residues long. The junction had 4 bases not matched to a gene; V was cut back by 3 bases and J by 5 bases. Here the CDR3 reads CASSAGTGVTEAFF. The CDR3 coding sequence is TGTGCCAGCAGCGCCGGGACAGGGGTTACTGAAGCTTTCTTT.

This clone was picked up one time. The chain couples TRBV5-1 to TRBJ2-2, with 14 bases fitting TRBD2. The J segment lost 6 bases and the V segment lost 4 bases, leaving 2 bases of the junction unmatched. This CDR3 spans 15 amino acids. Germline V CDR1 and CDR2: SGHRS, YFSETQ. In DNA form, the CDR3 reads TGCGCCAGCAGCCCGGGACTAGCGGGGGCCGGGGAGCTGTTTTTT. It is translated as CASSPGLAGAGELFF.

This chain links TRBV5-4 with TRBJ2-5; 9 bases fit TRBD1. V gave up 2 bases and J gave up 4 bases; unmatched junction bases: 9. Germline V lookup: CDR1 SGHNT, CDR2 YYREEE (reference sequence). This CDR3 is built from 16 residues. In DNA, the CDR3 is TGTGCCAGCAGCTTCTCTGACAGGGGGTTGGGAGAGACCCAGTACTTC. The encoded protein is CASSFSDRGLGETQYF.

The rearrangement joins TRBV7-9 to TRBJ2-3; TRBD1 agrees at 9 bases. The CDR3 has 16 amino acids. V trimming: 1 base; J trimming: 5 bases; junction bases outside the gene matches: 7. Germline assignment: CDR1 SEHNR and CDR2 FQNEAQ (reference sequence). CDR3 in amino acids: CASSLGEQGARDTQYF. In DNA form, the CDR3 reads TGTGCCAGCAGCTTAGGGGAACAGGGGGCGCGAGATACGCAGTATTTT. The entire variable domain, with the rest obtained from reference TRBV7-9 and TRBJ2-3, is as follows: DTGVSQNPRHKITKRGQNVTFRCDPISEHNRLYWYRQTLGQGPEFLTYFQNEAQLEKSRLLSDRFSAERPKGSFSTLEIQRTEQGDSAMYLCASSLGEQGARDTQYFGPGTRLTVL.

The chain joins TRBV6-2 or TRBV6-3 to TRBJ1-1; possible D gene TRBD1, 6 bases. The V end lost 2 bases, the J end lost 5 bases, and 18 bases lay between the germline ends. The CDR3 extends over 16 amino acids. Germline assignment: CDR1 MNHEY and CDR2 SVGEGT. The CDR3 DNA sequence: TGTGCCAGCAGTTACCCAACGGGGGGCGTCGAGACTGAAGCTTTCTTT. As protein: CASSYPTGGVETEAFF.

The rearrangement links TRBV15 to TRBJ1-1; maybe TRBD1 (5 bases). The CDR3 is 17 amino acids. V dropped 0 bases and J dropped 1 base, with 15 bases sitting between them. Germline-derived CDR1 and CDR2 are LNHNV and YYDKDF (reference sequence). The CDR3 DNA follows: TGTGCCACCAGCAGAGATGTTTCGGAGGGGACGAACACTGAAGCTTTCTTT. It encodes CATSRDVSEGTNTEAFF. The full variable domain, rest sourced from reference TRBV15 and TRBJ1-1, is DAMVIQNPRYQVTQFGKPVTLSCSQTLNHNVMYWYQQKSSQAPKLLFHYYDKDFNNEADTPDNFQSRRPNTSFCFLDIRSPGLGDTAMYLCATSRDVSEGTNTEAFFGQGTRLTVV.

This clone has a handful of counts. V is TRBV2 and J is TRBJ2-7; 9 bases fit TRBD2. The germline V gene encodes CDR1 SNHLY and CDR2 FYNNEI. This CDR3 is 15 amino acids long. V shed 9 bases, J shed 7 bases, and the junction held 16 bases outside the gene matches. The CDR3 reads CASSLTGAGGEEQYF. For the CDR3, the DNA is TGTGCCAGTAGCCTCACTGGAGCGGGGGGTGAGGAGCAGTACTTC.

This chain uses TRBV7-8 with TRBJ1-4; D might be TRBD1 (5 bases). In germline, CDR1 is SGHVS, CDR2 FQNEAQ. Trimming took 6 bases from V and 8 from J, leaving 16 bases between them. The CDR3 length is 14 residues. The CDR3 DNA sequence: TGTGCCAGCAGTACAGGAAGGCGAGTGGAAAAACTGTTTTTT. Its translation: CASSTGRRVEKLFF.

The chain carries TRBV11-2 and TRBJ2-3; a weak D match, TRBD2 (7 bases). The germline V gene encodes CDR1 SGHAT and CDR2 FQNNGV. Trimming took off 4 bases at V and 5 bases at J, with 22 bases between the two ends. This CDR3 has 17 amino acids. The CDR3 loop is CASSWRGSGASGDTQYF. DNA of the CDR3: TGTGCCAGCAGCTGGAGGGGGAGCGGGGCCTCTGGAGATACGCAGTATTTT. The full variable domain, its missing parts supplied by reference TRBV11-2 and TRBJ2-3, is EAGVAQSPRYKIIEKRQSVAFWCNPISGHATLYWYQQILGQGPKLLIQFQNNGVVDDSQLPKDRFSAERLKGVDSTLKIQPAKLEDSAVYLCASSWRGSGASGDTQYFGPGTRLTVL.

This chain joins TRBV7-3 and TRBJ2-3; 11 positions match TRBD2. Germline CDR1 SGHTA, CDR2 FQGTGA. Trimming at V came to 2 bases and at J to 0 bases, leaving 7 bases not matched to a gene. The CDR3 runs to 18 residues. The CDR3 region is CASSLGLAGGNSTDTQYF. CDR3 nucleotides: TGTGCCAGCAGCTTAGGGCTAGCGGGGGGTAATAGCACAGATACGCAGTATTTT.

The genes are TRBV15 and TRBJ2-3; TRBD1 aligns across 10 bases. This CDR3 comprises 17 residues. In germline, CDR1 is LNHNV, CDR2 YYDKDF (reference sequence). J was trimmed by 5 bases and V by 5 bases; bases with no gene match: 13. The CDR3 DNA reads as TGTGCCACCAGCCCGACCAAGACAGGGGGCGGGGGAGATACGCAGTATTTT. As protein: CATSPTKTGGGGDTQYF. Together with reference TRBV15 and TRBJ2-3, the CDR3 gives the full variable domain: DAMVIQNPRYQVTQFGKPVTLSCSQTLNHNVMYWYQQKSSQAPKLLFHYYDKDFNNEADTPDNFQSRRPNTSFCFLDIRSPGLGDTAMYLCATSPTKTGGGGDTQYFGPGTRLTVL.

The chain recombines TRBV13 with TRBJ2-7; 12 nucleotides agree with TRBD2. The CDR3 consists of 16 residues. The junction had 7 bases not matched to a gene; V was cut back by 5 bases and J by 2 bases. Germline CDR1 and CDR2: PRHDT and FYEKMQ (reference sequence). Here the CDR3 DNA reads TGTGCCAGCAGCCCATCTAGCGGGGGGGCCACCTACGAGCAGTACTTC. Translated: CASSPSSGGATYEQYF.

The J gene is TRBJ1-1, the V gene TRBV7-3; maybe TRBD1 (5 bases). CDR1 and CDR2 from the germline V gene are SGHTA and FQGTGA. This CDR3 comprises 13 residues. V was trimmed by 5 bases and J by 3 bases, leaving 10 bases between them. CDR3 protein: CASSGDSDTEAFF. In DNA, the CDR3 is TGTGCCAGCAGCGGGGACTCTGACACTGAAGCTTTCTTT.

The chain is built from TRBV12-3 or TRBV12-4 and TRBJ1-1, with 9 positions matching TRBD1. This CDR3 is built from 12 residues. J gave up 11 bases and V 3 bases, and 4 bases lay outside the gene matches. CDR3: CASSLGTGFAFF. CDR3 bases: TGTGCCAGCAGTTTGGGGACAGGGTTTGCTTTCTTT.